One sample yielded the 25 T cell receptor beta chains listed below, sequenced in a study of T cells after yellow fever vaccination. TCRdb passed the 5' RACE reads through MiXCR, listing each CDR3 protein once. The data contain a few hundred thousand distinct CDR3 sequences, 6.2% of them singletons. Specimen: PBMCs, collected 5 days after the yellow fever booster vaccination. Source of these receptors: a man aged 25-45 years who received the YFV17D yellow fever vaccine.

This clonotype was recorded at least ten times. V and J are TRBV5-5 and TRBJ2-5; a weak D match, TRBD1 (6 bases). This CDR3 has 14 residues. Germline CDR1 and CDR2: SGHKS and YYEKEE (reference sequence). V was trimmed by 0 bases and J by 1 base, leaving 7 bases between them. The CDR3, as DNA: TGTGCCAGCAGCTTGGGACAGGCCCAAGAGACCCAGTACTTC. Protein: CASSLGQAQETQYF.

This clonotype appeared many times. This chain links TRBV7-9 with TRBJ1-1; TRBD1 agrees at 7 bases. The V gene's germline CDR1 is SEHNR and CDR2 FQNEAQ (reference sequence). The CDR3 totals 14 residues. With V trimmed by 5 bases and J by 2 bases, 5 bases remained unmatched. The CDR3 DNA reads TGTGCCAGCAGCCCCGGGACAGCCAACACTGAAGCTTTCTTT. It encodes CASSPGTANTEAFF.

This clonotype was observed many times. The V call is TRBV5-1, the J call TRBJ2-3, with D possibly being TRBD1 or TRBD2 (5 bases each). Germline CDR1 is SGHRS and CDR2 is YFSETQ. The CDR3 runs 15 residues. V was clipped by 4 bases and J by 6 bases, with 18 bases between them. CDR3 residues: CASSQVRGPLDTQYF. As DNA, the CDR3 is TGCGCCAGCAGCCAAGTCCGGGGCCCGCTCGATACGCAGTATTTT.

There are many counts of this clonotype. The V gene is TRBV19, the J gene TRBJ2-1; 13 nucleotides line up with TRBD2. The V gene end was trimmed by 7 bases and the J gene end by 10 bases; junction bases not matched to a gene: 7. The CDR3 loop spans 14 amino acids. Germline assignment: CDR1 LNHDA and CDR2 SQIVND (reference sequence). The CDR3 sequence: CASKKGLAGAEQFF. CDR3 in DNA: TGTGCCAGTAAAAAAGGACTAGCGGGGGCGGAGCAGTTCTTC.

This clonotype showed up many times. The V call is TRBV5-1, the J call TRBJ2-7; D remains unclear. Looked up from germline, CDR1 is SGHRS and CDR2 is YFSETQ. The CDR3 spans 13 residues. V was trimmed by 0 bases and J by 2 bases, leaving 6 bases between them. As DNA, the CDR3 is TGCGCCAGCAGCTTGGACTTGACCTACGAGCAGTACTTC. Translating it yields CASSLDLTYEQYF.

The rearrangement links TRBV12-3 or TRBV12-4 to TRBJ2-1; the D is unclear. The CDR3 is made up of 12 amino acids. V was pared by 7 bases and J by 6 bases, with 10 bases between. CDR3 bases: TGTGCCAGCACCCGTATGGGCAATGAGCAGTTCTTC. It specifies CASTRMGNEQFF.

V usage is TRBV7-2 and J usage is TRBJ1-1, with D possibly matching TRBD1 (5 bases). The V end was cut by 0 bases, the J end by 7 bases, with 12 bases between. Germline lookup yields CDR1 SGHTA and CDR2 FQGNSA. The CDR3 is 14 residues long. The CDR3 sequence is CASSLAPGTGEAFF. In DNA, the CDR3 is TGTGCCAGCAGCTTAGCGCCCGGGACGGGTGAAGCTTTCTTT.

This clonotype was observed at least ten times. The V and J genes are TRBV20-1 and TRBJ2-1; TRBD2 agrees at 7 bases. The CDR3 has 15 residues. The V segment lost 8 bases and the J segment 2 bases; nucleotides outside the gene matches: 12. The germline V gene has CDR1 DFQATT and CDR2 SNEGSKA (reference sequence). The DNA of the CDR3 is TGCAGTCCCAGGAACCGCCGGGAGGCCTACAATGAGCAGTTCTTC. As protein: CSPRNRREAYNEQFF.

This clonotype was seen a handful of times. The chain links TRBV6-1 to TRBJ2-7; TRBD2 agrees at 11 bases. V was pared by 5 bases and J by 5 bases, with 5 bases of the junction left unmatched. There are 14 residues in the CDR3. The germline CDR1 and CDR2 sequences are MNHNS and SASEGT. CDR3 DNA: TGTGCCAGCAGTCCCATGGGACTAGCGGACGAGCAGTACTTC. Protein: CASSPMGLADEQYF.

This clonotype was seen more than once but under ten times. This chain joins TRBV29-1 and TRBJ2-7; 9 nucleotides match TRBD1. The V segment lost 6 bases and the J segment 4 bases; nucleotides outside the gene matches: 7. Germline CDR1 reads SQVTM; CDR2 reads ANQGSEA. The CDR3 totals 13 residues. This chain's CDR3 is CSVKGQGLYEQYF. As DNA, the CDR3 is TGCAGCGTCAAAGGACAGGGGCTATACGAGCAGTACTTC.

This clonotype came up many times. The J gene is TRBJ2-4, the V gene TRBV28; D gene uncertain. The CDR3 has 15 residues. Germline V gene data show CDR1 as MDHEN and CDR2 as SYDVKM. The V and J ends lost 3 bases and 3 bases respectively, with 12 bases between them. The CDR3 is CASSFQELGKNIQYF. The CDR3 region has the DNA TGTGCCAGCAGTTTCCAGGAATTAGGCAAAAACATTCAGTACTTC.

The J gene is TRBJ1-5, the V gene TRBV5-5; D is possibly TRBD1 (5 bases). V was pared by 4 bases and J by 1 base, with 18 bases between. CDR3 length: 17 amino acids. Looked up from germline, CDR1 is SGHKS and CDR2 is YYEKEE (reference sequence). CDR3 DNA sequence: TGTGCCAGCAGCCTAGGAATGGGACCGACGAGCAATCAGCCCCAGCATTTT. This gives the protein CASSLGMGPTSNQPQHF. The full variable domain, in which reference TRBV5-5 and TRBJ1-5 provide the parts outside the CDR3, is DAGVTQSPTHLIKTRGQQVTLRCSPISGHKSVSWYQQVLGQGPQFIFQYYEKEERGRGNFPDRFSARQFPNYSSELNVNALLLGDSALYLCASSLGMGPTSNQPQHFGDGTRLSIL.

This clonotype was detected many times. The chain employs TRBV5-1 and TRBJ2-4; D call uncertain. Trimming removed 0 bases at V and 3 bases at J, with 4 bases between. The CDR3 has 13 residues. CDR1 is SGHRS, CDR2 YFSETQ, per germline. The CDR3 region has the DNA TGCGCCAGCAGCTTGGATGGCAAAAACATTCAGTACTTC. Protein sequence: CASSLDGKNIQYF.

This clonotype occurred many times. V gene TRBV7-8 combines with J gene TRBJ1-2; no clear D gene. This CDR3 contains 14 residues. Trimming removed 4 bases at V and 5 bases at J, with 14 bases between. Germline V gives CDR1 SGHVS, CDR2 FQNEAQ. This CDR3 reads CASSSVGLPYGYTF. The CDR3 coding sequence is TGTGCCAGCAGCTCCGTCGGTCTACCTTATGGCTACACCTTC.

This clonotype has a count of ten or more. The V gene is TRBV9, the J gene TRBJ2-3, with 10 bases identical to TRBD2. After removal of 4 bases from V and 6 bases from J, the junction contained 8 bases not matched to a gene. The CDR3 consists of 15 residues. Germline V gene lookup returns CDR1 SGDLS and CDR2 YYNGEE. The CDR3 reads CASSPSGSVVDTQYF. The CDR3 DNA reads as TGTGCCAGCAGCCCTAGCGGGAGTGTAGTTGATACGCAGTATTTT.

V is TRBV20-1 and J is TRBJ2-7; 7 positions agree with TRBD1. Looked up from germline, CDR1 is DFQATT and CDR2 is SNEGSKA (reference sequence). V lost 3 bases, J lost 0 bases, and 5 bases stayed unmatched. This CDR3 has 14 residues. DNA of the CDR3: TGCAGTGCTAGTCCCGGGGACAGCTCCTACGAGCAGTACTTC. It yields the protein CSASPGDSSYEQYF.

This clonotype appeared a few times. The rearrangement joins TRBV4-3 to TRBJ2-7; D remains ambiguous. CDR3 size: 15 residues. Germline V CDR1 and CDR2: LGHNA, YSLEER. The V end lost 0 bases, the J end lost 4 bases, and 13 bases lay between the germline ends. The CDR3, as DNA: TGCGCCAGCAGCCAAGATCGCAGTTTCCCTTACGAGCAGTACTTC. This translates into CASSQDRSFPYEQYF.

The chain has TRBV7-9 and TRBJ2-3; D unresolved. The CDR3 covers 16 residues. Germline CDR1 reads SEHNR; CDR2 reads FQNEAQ (reference sequence). V lost 8 bases and J lost 0, with 18 bases in between. The CDR3 is CASPAADTASTDTQYF. CDR3 nucleotides: TGTGCCAGCCCCGCGGCGGATACTGCTAGCACAGATACGCAGTATTTT.

The V and J genes are TRBV12-3 or TRBV12-4 and TRBJ1-5; perhaps TRBD1 as D (5 bases). V was clipped by 9 bases and J by 6 bases, with 15 bases between them. The CDR3 is 13 residues long. The CDR3 region is CASCSRELQPQHF. The CDR3 DNA sequence: TGTGCCAGTTGTAGCAGGGAACTTCAGCCCCAGCATTTT.

This clonotype occurred many times. J is TRBJ2-1 and V is TRBV24-1; 8 positions match TRBD1. V lost 4 bases to trimming and J lost 8 bases; unmatched junction nucleotides: 12. This CDR3 has 16 residues. The germline CDR1 and CDR2 sequences are KGHDR and SFDVKD. The CDR3 protein is CATSDPRTGFGDEQFF. The CDR3 bases are TGTGCCACCAGTGACCCCAGGACAGGGTTTGGCGATGAGCAGTTCTTC.

The sample holds many counts of this clonotype. V is TRBV9 and J is TRBJ2-1; D not resolved. The CDR3 contains 13 residues. Per germline, CDR1 SGDLS and CDR2 YYNGEE. V lost 0 bases to trimming and J lost 8 bases, with 9 bases between them. CDR3 DNA sequence: TGTGCCAGCAGCGTAGAAGTGTTGGATGAGCAGTTCTTC. Protein product: CASSVEVLDEQFF.

Comments on this clonotype: One end of the junction fails to match germline, which may point to a read error. The chain has TRBV29-1 and TRBJ2-3; D not resolved. Germline CDR1 SQVTM, CDR2 ANQGSEA. There are 13 residues in the CDR3. In DNA, the CDR3 is TGCAGCGTTCAAGAACTTATCACAGATACGCAGTATTTT. Protein: CSVQELITDTQYF.

The J gene is TRBJ2-7, the V gene TRBV29-1; D perhaps matches TRBD2 (5 bases). Germline lookup yields CDR1 SQVTM and CDR2 ANQGSEA. The V gene lost 6 bases and the J gene lost 2 bases, with 17 bases spanning the gap. CDR3 size: 14 residues. The CDR3 protein is CSVAAGLPTYEQYF. Written as DNA, the CDR3 is TGCAGCGTCGCCGCCGGACTGCCAACCTACGAGCAGTACTTC.

The chain joins TRBV9 to TRBJ2-3; 8 nucleotides match TRBD2. From germline, CDR1 is SGDLS and CDR2 YYNGEE. V lost 6 bases to trimming and J lost 4 bases; unmatched junction nucleotides: 10. The CDR3 is 15 amino acids. Here the CDR3 reads CASTSTSGVADTQYF. CDR3 DNA: TGTGCCAGCACCTCCACTAGCGGAGTCGCAGATACGCAGTATTTT.

V gene TRBV5-1 combines with J gene TRBJ2-1; 9 bases match TRBD2. Germline CDR1 and CDR2: SGHRS and YFSETQ. Unmatched junction bases numbered 7, after V lost 5 bases and J lost 1 base. The CDR3 runs to 16 residues. CDR3 nucleotides: TGCGCCAGCAGGATCACTAGCGGGCCGTCCTACAATGAGCAGTTCTTC. Its protein is CASRITSGPSYNEQFF.